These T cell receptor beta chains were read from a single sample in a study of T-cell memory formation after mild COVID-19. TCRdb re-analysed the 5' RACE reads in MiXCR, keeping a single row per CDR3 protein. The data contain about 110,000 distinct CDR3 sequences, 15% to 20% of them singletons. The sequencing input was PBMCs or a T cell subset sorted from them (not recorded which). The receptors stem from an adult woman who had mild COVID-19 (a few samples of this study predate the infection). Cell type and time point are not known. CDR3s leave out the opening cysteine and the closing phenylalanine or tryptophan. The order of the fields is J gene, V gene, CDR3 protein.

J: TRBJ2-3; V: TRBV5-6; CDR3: ASSSRTGFRSDTQY
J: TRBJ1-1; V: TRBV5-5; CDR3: ASSLRRQGKNTEAF
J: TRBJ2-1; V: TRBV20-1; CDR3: SARDWYGGRGVEQF
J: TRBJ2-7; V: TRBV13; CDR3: ASSSVGASGGGSYEQY
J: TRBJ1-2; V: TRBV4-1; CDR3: ASSQDSGYT
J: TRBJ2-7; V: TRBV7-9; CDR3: ASSLLRGVGHEQY
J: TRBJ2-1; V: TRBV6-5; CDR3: ASSPGLSSYNEQF
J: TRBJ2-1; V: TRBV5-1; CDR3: ASRLGLREQF
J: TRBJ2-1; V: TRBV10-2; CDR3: ASSDAGVSYNEQF
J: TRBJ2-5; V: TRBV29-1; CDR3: SVSGTGEETQY
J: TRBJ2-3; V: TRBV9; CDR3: ASSAPGKRPRDTQY
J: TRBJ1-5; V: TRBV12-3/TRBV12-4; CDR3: ASSALGQRNQPQH
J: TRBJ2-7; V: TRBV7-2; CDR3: ASTLPTDGSSYEQY
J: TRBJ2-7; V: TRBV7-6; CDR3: ASSPPDGRREQY
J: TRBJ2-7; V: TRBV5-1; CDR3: ASSLGQGVGYEQY